The T cell receptor (beta chain) described here comes from a study of T cell changes during pregnancy in multiple sclerosis. Clones were read by immunoSEQ multiplex PCR, and TCRdb kept only the in-frame ones, dropping some. This repertoire shows about 56,000 clones, about 89% found once; its top ten account for more than 1.5%. This CDR3 comprises 16 residues. Germline assignment: CDR1 KGHSH and CDR2 LQKENI. V shed 0 bases and J shed 0 bases, with 11 bases lying between them. The sequencing used peripheral blood, collected after pregnancy. The gene calls are TRBV18 and TRBJ1-2; D ambiguous. This TCR derives from a female donor with multiple sclerosis, enrolled in a pregnancy study. CDR3: CASSPPKSLANYGYTF. The CDR3 region has the DNA TGTGCCAGCTCACCACCAAAAAGTCTAGCTAACTATGGCTACACCTTC.